Below, one TCR beta chain is given with its context. Its antigen is not known. Read coverage stops 3 residues before the CDR3 terminus; the germline J gene supplies the remainder. The data stem from a study of Tregs in tolerant kidney transplant recipients. Mixed chimerism was transient after nonmyeloablative marrow transplants from related graft donors. Unstimulated regulatory T cells (CD4+CD25+CD127-), CD4+CD25- non-regulatory cells, CD4 and CD8 cells were FACS-sorted from thawed PBMCs. Assay: immunoSEQ multiplex PCR; the TCRdb copy retains only in-frame clones and omits some. This sample contains roughly 2,500 clones. V shed 12 bases and J shed 6 bases, with 14 bases lying between them. This CDR3 comprises 11 residues. Per germline, CDR1 KGHDR and CDR2 SFDVKD. The study, taken as a whole, reports: Biological reproducibility was not directly addressed in this study. For some patients, primers changed over time, blocking nucleotide-level comparison. Expanding Tregs on activated donor B cells appeared to best identify donor-specific TCRbeta clones.

This clonotype was obtained from a human patient who received a combined kidney and bone marrow transplant. Some T cells may originate from the graft donor. This specimen consisted of CD8+ T cells from blood (PBMCs), obtained 6 months after the transplant. This chain uses TRBV24-1 with TRBJ2-7; maybe TRBD1 (6 bases). The CDR3 DNA, read in part, is TGTGCCGCTTCCAGGGGCAGCGAG. Translating gives CAASRGSE. The full CDR3 protein reads CAASRGSEQYF.